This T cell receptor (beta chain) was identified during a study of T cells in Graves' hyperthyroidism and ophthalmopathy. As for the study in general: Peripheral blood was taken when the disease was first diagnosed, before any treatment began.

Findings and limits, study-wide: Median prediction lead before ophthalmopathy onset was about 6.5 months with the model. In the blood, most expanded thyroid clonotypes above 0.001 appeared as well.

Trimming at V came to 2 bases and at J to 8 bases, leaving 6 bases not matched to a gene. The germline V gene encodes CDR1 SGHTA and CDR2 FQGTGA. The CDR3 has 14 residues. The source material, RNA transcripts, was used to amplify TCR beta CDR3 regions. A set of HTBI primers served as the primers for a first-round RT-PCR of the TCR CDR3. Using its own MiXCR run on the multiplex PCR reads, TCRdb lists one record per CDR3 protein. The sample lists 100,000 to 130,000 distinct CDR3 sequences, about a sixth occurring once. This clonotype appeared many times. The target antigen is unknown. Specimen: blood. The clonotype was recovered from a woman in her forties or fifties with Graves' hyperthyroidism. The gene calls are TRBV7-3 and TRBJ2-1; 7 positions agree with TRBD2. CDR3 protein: CASSLYGRPDEQFF. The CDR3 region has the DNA TGTGCCAGCAGCTTATACGGGAGGCCGGATGAGCAGTTCTTC. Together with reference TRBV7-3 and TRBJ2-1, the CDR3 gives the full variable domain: GAGVSQTPSNKVTEKGKYVELRCDPISGHTALYWYRQSLGQGPEFLIYFQGTGAADDSGLPNDRFFAVRPEGSVSTLKIQRTERGDSAVYLCASSLYGRPDEQFFGPGTRLTVL.